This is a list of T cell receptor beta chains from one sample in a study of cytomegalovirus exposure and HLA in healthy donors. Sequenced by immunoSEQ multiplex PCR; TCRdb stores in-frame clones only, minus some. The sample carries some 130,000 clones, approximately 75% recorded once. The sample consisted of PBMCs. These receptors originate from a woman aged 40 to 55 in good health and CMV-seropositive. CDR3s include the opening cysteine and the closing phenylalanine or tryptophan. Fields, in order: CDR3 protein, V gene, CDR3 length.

CASSQDATNPYNEQFF	TRBV4-3	16
CASSFLGQGVEAFF	TRBV7-9	14
CASSGYSGGGMNEQFF	TRBV5-1	16
CASSSTAGDNEKLFF	TRBV11-2	15
CASSQESGAGTQYF	TRBV4-2	14
CASSVAGSYEQYF	TRBV9	13
CASSVSTGELFF	TRBV9	12
CASSQDGTGVYEQYF	TRBV4-2	15
CASSLGTSGGHNEQFF	TRBV5-4	16
CASSLGQEGYGYTF	TRBV5-1	14
CASSSPITIDTEAFF	TRBV5-5	15
CASSRTAYGYTF	TRBV4-2	12
CSVRTLLNYGYTF	TRBV29-1	13
CASSPGPGQGGSGGFYEQYF	TRBV18	20
CASSQGLAGAADTQYF	TRBV4-2	16
CASSLHLGDRDNQPQHF	TRBV13	17
CASSLGTGGAGVGGYTF	TRBV11-2	17
CASRSHGRGDTEAFF	TRBV12-1	15
CASSPGTALITEAFF	TRBV28	15
CASIQGLAQETQYF	TRBV28	14